These T cell receptor beta chains were read from a single sample in a study of cytomegalovirus exposure and HLA in healthy donors. TCRdb's table, derived via immunoSEQ multiplex PCR, lists solely in-frame clones and lacks some. The sample lists under 100,000 clones, roughly 70% seen once, with less than 15% in the top ten. The source material was PBMCs. The source of these receptors is a woman between 50 and 59 years old in good health and CMV-seropositive. The CDR3 runs from the conserved cysteine through the conserved F or W. The D gene is left open where the match is weak. Size values are once, few and many counts, or a class for expanded clones, and some rows have none.

abundance: NA; j_gene: TRBJ2-7; d_gene: NA; v_gene: TRBV5-5; CDR3nt: TGTGCCAGCAGCTACTTAGGGGGTACCTACGAGCAGTACTTC; CDR3aa: CASSYLGGTYEQYF
abundance: NA; j_gene: TRBJ2-2; d_gene: NA; v_gene: TRBV2; CDR3nt: TGTGCCAGCAGGCAACAGGGTCTGGCAAGAACCGGGGAGCTGTTTTTT; CDR3aa: CASRQQGLARTGELFF
abundance: NA; j_gene: TRBJ2-6; d_gene: NA; v_gene: TRBV7-9; CDR3nt: TGTTCCAGCAGCTGGCGGGCCAGCGGAATCTCTGGGGCCAACGTCCTGACTTTC; CDR3aa: CSSSWRASGISGANVLTF
abundance: NA; j_gene: TRBJ2-6; d_gene: NA; v_gene: TRBV9; CDR3nt: TGTGCCAGCAGCGTAGTAGGGGACTCTGGGGCCAACGTCCTGACTTTC; CDR3aa: CASSVVGDSGANVLTF
abundance: NA; j_gene: TRBJ2-7; d_gene: NA; v_gene: TRBV2; CDR3nt: TGTGCCAGCAGTGTGGGGGCCGGGTTCTCCGAGCAGTACTTC; CDR3aa: CASSVGAGFSEQYF
abundance: NA; j_gene: TRBJ1-2; d_gene: NA; v_gene: TRBV18; CDR3nt: TGTGCCAGCTCACCAACCGGGGATTTTAACTATGGCTACACCTTC; CDR3aa: CASSPTGDFNYGYTF
abundance: NA; j_gene: TRBJ2-7; d_gene: NA; v_gene: TRBV19; CDR3nt: TGTGCCAGCAGTACCAGGGGTTACGAGCAGTACTTC; CDR3aa: CASSTRGYEQYF
abundance: NA; j_gene: TRBJ2-1; d_gene: TRBD2; v_gene: TRBV4-3; CDR3nt: TGCGCCAGCAGCCCCCATACTCTTAGCGGGGTAAGGAATGAGCAGTTCTTC; CDR3aa: CASSPHTLSGVRNEQFF
abundance: NA; j_gene: TRBJ2-4; d_gene: NA; v_gene: TRBV5-8; CDR3nt: TGTGCCAGCAGCTTGGCGGAGGGATTTGGTGACATTCAGTACTTC; CDR3aa: CASSLAEGFGDIQYF
abundance: NA; j_gene: TRBJ2-3; d_gene: NA; v_gene: TRBV6-5; CDR3nt: TGTGCCAGCAGGAGGGCGGGATGGGGGGCAGATACGCAGTATTTT; CDR3aa: CASRRAGWGADTQYF
abundance: NA; j_gene: TRBJ1-5; d_gene: NA; v_gene: TRBV28; CDR3nt: TGTGCCAGCAGTTTATCGTCAGGGGTGAATCAGCCCCAGCATTTT; CDR3aa: CASSLSSGVNQPQHF
abundance: once; j_gene: TRBJ2-3; d_gene: NA; v_gene: TRBV28; CDR3nt: TGTGCCAGCAGTTTTAGCGTGGGAGCGACGTCCACAGATACGCAGTATTTT; CDR3aa: CASSFSVGATSTDTQYF
abundance: NA; j_gene: TRBJ2-7; d_gene: TRBD2; v_gene: TRBV9; CDR3nt: TGTGCCAGCAGCGTAGGGGGACTAGCGGGAGTCGCCTACGAGCAGTACTTC; CDR3aa: CASSVGGLAGVAYEQYF
abundance: NA; j_gene: TRBJ2-5; d_gene: TRBD2; v_gene: TRBV28; CDR3nt: TGTGCCAGCAGCCGAGACCCGGGACTAGCGAGGGAGACCCAGTACTTC; CDR3aa: CASSRDPGLARETQYF
abundance: NA; j_gene: TRBJ1-5; d_gene: NA; v_gene: TRBV19; CDR3nt: TGTGCCAGTAGTACGATACAGGGCCAGCCCCAGCATTTT; CDR3aa: CASSTIQGQPQHF
abundance: once; j_gene: TRBJ2-3; d_gene: NA; v_gene: TRBV10-1; CDR3nt: TGCGCCAGCAGTGAGCCCAGGGCAGGGGATACGCAGTATTTT; CDR3aa: CASSEPRAGDTQYF
abundance: NA; j_gene: TRBJ1-1; d_gene: TRBD1; v_gene: TRBV7-2; CDR3nt: TGTGCCAGCAGCTCCAGGTTGGACAGGCCAATAAACACTGAAGCTTTCTTT; CDR3aa: CASSSRLDRPINTEAFF
abundance: NA; j_gene: TRBJ1-1; d_gene: NA; v_gene: TRBV28; CDR3nt: TGTGCCAGCAGCCCCTCGGGGGACACTGAAGCTTTCTTT; CDR3aa: CASSPSGDTEAFF
abundance: NA; j_gene: TRBJ2-5; d_gene: NA; v_gene: TRBV15; CDR3nt: TGTGCCACCAGCAGAGTTGGTTTCGGCAGGGGCGATGGGACCCAGTACTTC; CDR3aa: CATSRVGFGRGDGTQYF
abundance: NA; j_gene: TRBJ1-5; d_gene: NA; v_gene: TRBV7-2; CDR3nt: TGTGCCAGCAGCCCAAGTCCCCACAGGGCATATAGCAATCAGCCCCAGCATTTT; CDR3aa: CASSPSPHRAYSNQPQHF
abundance: few; j_gene: TRBJ2-7; d_gene: NA; v_gene: TRBV6-1; CDR3nt: TGTGCCAGCAGTGATTGGCTCGAAGGGAGACAGTACTTC; CDR3aa: CASSDWLEGRQYF
abundance: once; j_gene: TRBJ2-7; d_gene: TRBD1; v_gene: TRBV29-1; CDR3nt: TGCAGCGTTCTAGGACAGGGGATGTACGAGCAGTACTTC; CDR3aa: CSVLGQGMYEQYF
abundance: NA; j_gene: TRBJ2-1; d_gene: NA; v_gene: TRBV27; CDR3nt: TGTGCCAGCAGTTTAAGGGGGTCGGATGAGCAGTTCTTC; CDR3aa: CASSLRGSDEQFF